Presented here are 6 T cell receptor beta chains from one specimen sequenced in a study of T cells in Graves' hyperthyroidism and ophthalmopathy. RNA transcripts provided the source from which TCR beta CDR3 regions were amplified. An initial round of RT-PCR targeting the TCR CDR3 relied on the HTBI primer set. TCRdb re-called the multiplex PCR reads through MiXCR, storing one row per CDR3 protein. The table shows under 200,000 distinct CDR3 sequences, with about 9.4% occurring only once. Material for sequencing was blood. The receptor set was obtained from a woman under 30 with Graves' hyperthyroidism that later progressed to Graves' ophthalmopathy.

This clonotype was observed many times. V is TRBV6-1 and J is TRBJ2-1, with 9 bases identical to TRBD1. This CDR3 has 16 amino acids. Germline values: CDR1 MNHNS, CDR2 SASEGT. The J segment lost 6 bases and the V segment lost 0 bases, leaving 6 bases of the junction unmatched. In DNA form, the CDR3 reads TGTGCCAGCAGTGAAGCCACCGGGACAGGGAGCAATGAGCAGTTCTTC. Its translation: CASSEATGTGSNEQFF.

The rearrangement joins TRBV18 to TRBJ1-1; 8 bases line up with TRBD1. Germline CDR1 and CDR2: KGHSH and LQKENI. The ends lost 6 bases at V and 3 bases at J; junction bases unmatched: 6. The CDR3 totals 14 residues. In nucleotides, the CDR3 is TGTGCCAGCTCGTTTACAGGGGGTGACACTGAAGCTTTCTTT. Amino acid sequence: CASSFTGGDTEAFF.

The chain uses TRBV19 and TRBJ1-2; TRBD1 aligns across 9 bases. The V and J ends lost 1 base and 6 bases, in that order; junction bases with no gene match: 6. Germline loops: CDR1 LNHDA, CDR2 SQIVND (reference sequence). The CDR3 runs 15 residues. The CDR3 DNA is TGTGCCAGTAGTATAGGTCTGACAGGGGGTCATGGCTACACCTTC. Translated: CASSIGLTGGHGYTF.

This clonotype was counted ten times or more. The chain carries TRBV5-1 and TRBJ1-2; no definite D call. The CDR3 is made up of 15 amino acids. CDR1 and CDR2 (germline): SGHRS, YFSETQ. Trimming cost V 6 bases and J 7 bases, with 22 bases left between them. CDR3 protein: CASNETPNGRSGYTF. The CDR3 nucleotides are TGCGCCAGCAACGAGACACCAAACGGTAGGAGTGGCTACACCTTC. Filled out from reference TRBV5-1 and TRBJ1-2, the complete variable domain reads KAGVTQTPRYLIKTRGQQVTLSCSPISGHRSVSWYQQTPGQGLQFLFEYFSETQRNKGNFPGRFSGRQFSNSRSEMNVSTLELGDSALYLCASNETPNGRSGYTFGSGTRLTVV.

With regard to this clonotype: This may stem from a read error, because a much larger clone lies one nucleotide away. The chain couples TRBV6-5 to TRBJ2-2; D possibly corresponds to TRBD2 (6 bases). Germline CDR1 reads MNHEY; CDR2 reads SVGAGI. V lost 2 bases, J lost 5 bases, and 18 bases lay in between. CDR3 length: 17 residues. The CDR3 is CASSYPRRVMETGELFF. The CDR3 nucleotides are TGTGCCAGCAGTTACCCCCGGAGGGTTATGGAAACCGGGGAGCTGTTTTTT.

This clonotype has only a few counts. This may arise from a read error, as a much more abundant clone is one base away. V gene TRBV7-9 combines with J gene TRBJ1-4; D ambiguous. Trimming removed 4 bases at V and 7 bases at J, with 25 bases between. The CDR3 extends over 18 amino acids. Germline V gene data show CDR1 as SEHNR and CDR2 as FQNEAQ (reference sequence). CDR3 sequence: CASSWSDPGQREGEKLFF. The CDR3 DNA follows: TGTGCCAGCAGCTGGAGCGACCCCGGGCAGAGGGAGGGTGAAAAACTGTTTTTT.